Below, 32 T cell receptor beta chains from the same sample are listed, as sequenced in a study of memory CD4+ T cells and cytomegalovirus serostatus. Repertoires were generated with immunoSEQ multiplex PCR, while TCRdb's copy carries only in-frame clones and drops some. The data hold tens of thousands of clones, with approximately 79% observed a single time. The sort gate was single viable CD3+CD4+CD8-CD45RO+ cells for memory CD4+ T cells. Source material: memory CD4+ T cells from blood. The receptors originated from an adult in good health and CMV-seropositive.

The rearrangement uses TRBV6-6 and TRBJ1-5; 9 bases agree with TRBD1. Germline trimming cut 3 bases from V and 7 bases from J; bases unmatched to any gene: 10. Germline CDR1 and CDR2: MNHNY and SVGAGI (reference sequence). This CDR3 spans 16 amino acids. CDR3 sequence reads: CASSYGTGGAGQPQHF. In DNA form, the CDR3 reads TGTGCCAGCAGTTATGGTACAGGGGGCGCCGGACAGCCCCAGCATTTT.

This clone was recorded a few times. CDR3 sequence (DNA): TGTGCCGCTTCCGGCCTCGGGGGGGCTGAGAAGACCCAGTACTTC. Protein sequence: CAASGLGGAEKTQYF. The chain carries TRBV6-1 and TRBJ2-5; 8 bases are shared with TRBD2. With V trimmed by 11 bases and J by 6 bases, 17 bases remained unmatched. This CDR3 is 15 amino acids long. Germline loops: CDR1 MNHNS, CDR2 SASEGT.

The chain links TRBV4-3 to TRBJ2-3; the D call may be TRBD1 or TRBD2 (5 bases each). Per the germline V gene, CDR1 is LGHNA and CDR2 is YSLEER. Trimming left V 0 bases short and J 5 bases short, with 15 bases between. The CDR3 consists of 16 residues. CDR3 region: CASSQDGPRGGDTQYF. In nucleotides, the CDR3 is TGCGCCAGCAGCCAAGATGGCCCGAGGGGTGGAGATACGCAGTATTTT.

This chain connects TRBV5-6 to TRBJ1-2; D might be TRBD1 (5 bases). CDR3 length: 18 amino acids. The germline V gene has CDR1 SGHDT and CDR2 YYEEEE. With 0 bases removed from V and 2 bases from J, the gap between germline ends came to 20 bases. CDR3 sequence (DNA): TGTGCCAGCAGCTTGGGGGGCCCGGCGGCAGGGCGAAACTATGGCTACACCTTC. Its translation: CASSLGGPAAGRNYGYTF. Using reference TRBV5-6 and TRBJ1-2 for the parts outside the CDR3, the full variable domain is DAGVTQSPTHLIKTRGQQVTLRCSPKSGHDTVSWYQQALGQGPQFIFQYYEEEERQRGNFPDRFSGHQFPNYSSELNVNALLLGDSALYLCASSLGGPAAGRNYGYTFGSGTRLTVV.

The CDR3 nucleotides read TGTGCCAGCAGCCCCGACAGGGCCAATGAGCAGTTCTTC. Encoded protein: CASSPDRANEQFF. The rearrangement uses TRBV7-2 and TRBJ2-1, with 7 bases aligning to TRBD1. This CDR3 has 13 amino acids. Unmatched junction bases numbered 4, after V lost 5 bases and J lost 6 bases. Germline values: CDR1 SGHTA, CDR2 FQGNSA.

This clone was found a few times. The DNA of the CDR3 is TGTGCCAGCACCTACAGGGCCACTGAAGCTTTCTTT. Encoded protein: CASTYRATEAFF. The genes are TRBV2 and TRBJ1-1; a possible D gene is TRBD1 (6 bases). The CDR3 runs to 12 residues. The V gene's germline CDR1 is SNHLY and CDR2 FYNNEI. V was trimmed by 7 bases and J by 4 bases, leaving 10 bases between them.

With regard to this clone: The junction differs from germline at one of its ends, possibly a read error. This chain joins TRBV5-1 and TRBJ2-5, with D perhaps being TRBD1 or TRBD2 (5 bases each). CDR1 and CDR2 (germline): SGHRS, YFSETQ. This CDR3 spans 15 amino acids. CDR3 sequence reads: CASSLVGTPEEPQYF. CDR3 nucleotide sequence: TGCGCCAGCAGCTTGGTCGGGACGCCTGAAGAGCCCCAGTACTTC.

The gene calls are TRBV4-1 and TRBJ1-2; D is undetermined. The CDR3 extends over 14 amino acids. Germline V gene sequence: CDR1 MGHRA, CDR2 YSYEKL. Trimming took 8 bases from V and 2 from J, leaving 15 bases between them. DNA of the CDR3: TGCGCCAGCCGGTCGCCCACCGAGAACTATGGCTACACCTTC. Protein sequence: CASRSPTENYGYTF.

This clone was counted once. The chain has TRBV5-1 and TRBJ1-2; 9 bases are a match to TRBD1. The CDR3 covers 14 residues. Unmatched junction bases numbered 3, after V lost 0 bases and J lost 6 bases. Germline V gene data show CDR1 as SGHRS and CDR2 as YFSETQ. CDR3 DNA sequence: TGCGCCAGCAGCTTGGCCGGGGACAGGGATGGCTACACCTTC. Its protein is CASSLAGDRDGYTF.

The chain carries TRBV19 and TRBJ1-5; a weak D match, TRBD1 (6 bases). The germline V and J ends were trimmed by 9 bases and 1 base, with 16 bases remaining between them. This CDR3 comprises 15 residues. CDR1 is LNHDA, CDR2 SQIVND, per germline (reference sequence). CDR3: CASQPRGWSNQPQHF. CDR3 sequence (DNA): TGTGCCAGCCAGCCCAGGGGTTGGAGCAATCAGCCCCAGCATTTT. Drawing the rest from reference TRBV19 and TRBJ1-5, the complete variable domain is DGGITQSPKYLFRKEGQNVTLSCEQNLNHDAMYWYRQDPGQGLRLIYYSQIVNDFQKGDIAEGYSVSREKKESFPLTVTSAQKNPTAFYLCASQPRGWSNQPQHFGDGTRLSIL.

The chain has TRBV4-3 and TRBJ2-1; 11 bases agree with TRBD2. Per germline, CDR1 LGHNA and CDR2 YSLEER. The CDR3 loop spans 17 amino acids. J was trimmed by 7 bases and V by 0 bases; bases with no gene match: 8. This chain's CDR3 is CASSQDRLGLAENEQFF. In DNA form, the CDR3 reads TGCGCCAGCAGCCAAGATCGGTTGGGACTAGCGGAGAATGAGCAGTTCTTC.

The chain links TRBV5-1 to TRBJ1-1; D not certain. Looked up from germline, CDR1 is SGHRS and CDR2 is YFSETQ. This CDR3 has 16 amino acids. V gave up 4 bases and J gave up 0 bases, with 16 bases separating them. This CDR3 is CASSATIRTVNTEAFF. For the CDR3, the DNA is TGCGCCAGCAGCGCGACCATAAGGACGGTGAACACTGAAGCTTTCTTT.

V is TRBV2 and J is TRBJ1-5; the D is unclear. Deletions cut 3 bases from V and 5 bases from J, with 17 bases between. CDR1 is SNHLY and CDR2 is FYNNEI in the germline V gene. CDR3 length equals 16 residues. The CDR3 DNA follows: TGTGCCAGCAGTGATAGGCAGGCCGGCGGAGATCAGCCCCAGCATTTT. It yields the protein CASSDRQAGGDQPQHF.

The chain uses TRBV28 and TRBJ2-5; TRBD1 agrees at 9 bases. From germline, CDR1 is MDHEN and CDR2 SYDVKM. The CDR3 sequence is 14 residues long. V trimming: 5 bases; J trimming: 4 bases; junction bases outside the gene matches: 5. CDR3 sequence: CASSTGQGLETQYF. In nucleotides, the CDR3 is TGTGCCAGCAGTACGGGACAGGGTTTAGAGACCCAGTACTTC.

J is TRBJ1-5 and V is TRBV11-2; D not certain. The V end was cut by 5 bases, the J end by 0 bases, with 8 bases between. Germline CDR1 SGHAT, CDR2 FQNNGV. The CDR3 is made up of 14 amino acids. The CDR3 sequence is CASSRGTSNQPQHF. In nucleotides, the CDR3 is TGTGCCAGCAGCCGGGGAACTAGCAATCAGCCCCAGCATTTT.

V gene TRBV7-2 combines with J gene TRBJ2-7, with 16 bases lining up with TRBD2. Germline trimming cut 6 bases from V and 4 bases from J; bases unmatched to any gene: 9. The length of the CDR3 is 17 residues. Germline V gene lookup returns CDR1 SGHTA and CDR2 FQGNSA. DNA of the CDR3: TGTGCCAGCAGTCGGGGACTAGCGGGAGGGGGGGGTTACGAGCAGTACTTC. It codes for CASSRGLAGGGGYEQYF. Together with reference TRBV7-2 and TRBJ2-7, the CDR3 gives the full variable domain: GAGVSQSPSNKVTEKGKDVELRCDPISGHTALYWYRQSLGQGLEFLIYFQGNSAPDKSGLPSDRFSAERTGGSVSTLTIQRTQQEDSAVYLCASSRGLAGGGGYEQYFGPGTRLTVT.

The chain employs TRBV5-4 and TRBJ1-2; 7 bases align to TRBD1. After removal of 1 base from V and 1 base from J, the junction contained 4 bases not matched to a gene. The CDR3 has 15 amino acids. Looked up from germline, CDR1 is SGHNT and CDR2 is YYREEE (reference sequence). In DNA, the CDR3 is TGTGCCAGCAGCTTGAGGGGGCGCGGTAACTATGGCTACACCTTC. Translating it yields CASSLRGRGNYGYTF.

The gene calls are TRBV29-1 and TRBJ1-6; weak D call: TRBD1 (6 bases). Trimming stripped 7 bases from V and 7 bases from J, with 17 bases between. This CDR3 is 14 amino acids long. Germline CDR1 and CDR2: SQVTM and ANQGSEA. CDR3 coding DNA: TGCAGCGCAAAACAGGGAGAGCCCAATTCACCCCTCCACTTT. Its translation: CSAKQGEPNSPLHF.

This rearrangement joins TRBV7-8 to TRBJ1-6; no clear D gene. This CDR3 has 13 amino acids. Trimming took 5 bases from V and 7 from J, leaving 9 bases between them. Germline V gene data show CDR1 as SGHVS and CDR2 as FQNEAQ. CDR3 loop: CASSPTPNSPLHF. The DNA of the CDR3 is TGTGCCAGCAGCCCGACACCCAATTCACCCCTCCACTTT.

This chain connects TRBV5-4 to TRBJ2-1, with 9 bases aligning to TRBD1. The V segment lost 1 base and the J segment 4 bases; nucleotides outside the gene matches: 15. Germline V gives CDR1 SGHNT, CDR2 YYREEE (reference sequence). The CDR3 spans 19 residues. The CDR3 loop is CASSLFRAGTGNEYNEQFF. The CDR3 nucleotides are TGTGCCAGCAGCTTGTTTAGGGCCGGGACAGGGAATGAGTACAATGAGCAGTTCTTC.

The rearrangement uses TRBV28 and TRBJ1-4; possible D gene TRBD1, 6 bases. Trimming pared 6 bases from V and 5 bases from J, leaving 10 bases between. The CDR3 consists of 13 residues. The germline gives CDR1 MDHEN, CDR2 SYDVKM. CDR3 bases: TGTGCCAGCAGGGACAGAGCCAATGAAAAACTGTTTTTT. Protein: CASRDRANEKLFF.

This chain uses TRBV4-2 with TRBJ1-1; possible D gene TRBD1, 6 bases. From germline, CDR1 is LGHNA and CDR2 YNFKEQ. This CDR3 is 14 amino acids long. Trimming left V 0 bases short and J 10 bases short, with 15 bases between. The CDR3 loop is CASSQEVRGFGAFF. CDR3 nucleotide sequence: TGTGCCAGCAGCCAAGAAGTCAGGGGATTTGGAGCTTTCTTT.

The genes are TRBV7-7 and TRBJ2-3; 8 bases map to TRBD2. With 4 bases clipped from V and 6 bases from J, the junction kept 3 bases outside the gene matches. The CDR3 contains 13 residues. In germline, CDR1 is SSHAT, CDR2 FNYEAQ (reference sequence). The CDR3 is CASSYGTSDTQYF. As DNA, the CDR3 is TGTGCCAGCAGCTACGGGACTAGTGATACGCAGTATTTT.

The genes are TRBV19 and TRBJ2-7; no firm D call. V was clipped by 3 bases and J by 5 bases, with 11 bases between them. The CDR3 is made up of 13 amino acids. CDR1 and CDR2 (germline): LNHDA, SQIVND (reference sequence). CDR3 loop: CASSIKVGDEQYF. CDR3 DNA sequence: TGTGCCAGTAGTATCAAAGTGGGCGACGAGCAGTACTTC.

This chain joins TRBV5-1 and TRBJ2-5, with D unresolved. The J call is doubtful: the DNA matches TRBJ2-7 better. The germline CDR1 and CDR2 sequences are SGHRS and YFSETQ. The CDR3 sequence is 11 residues long. For the CDR3, the DNA is TGCGCCAGCCCCCGGAGAGGCGAGCAGTACTTC. Translated: CASPRRGEQYF.

The V and J genes are TRBV5-6 and TRBJ2-7; 8 bases fit TRBD1. J lost 1 base, V lost 5 bases, and 5 bases had no gene match. The germline V gene has CDR1 SGHDT and CDR2 YYEEEE. The CDR3 loop spans 14 amino acids. The CDR3 is CASRRNRGSYEQYF. DNA for the CDR3: TGTGCCAGCAGAAGGAACAGGGGGTCCTACGAGCAGTACTTC.

The genes are TRBV9 and TRBJ2-5, with 10 bases aligning to TRBD1. V shed 3 bases, J shed 0 bases, and the junction held 8 bases outside the gene matches. The CDR3 runs to 17 residues. CDR1 and CDR2 from the germline V gene are SGDLS and YYNGEE. The CDR3 sequence: CASSALPGTGDQETQYF. CDR3 nucleotides: TGTGCCAGCAGCGCCCTTCCCGGGACAGGGGACCAAGAGACCCAGTACTTC. Supplemented by reference TRBV9 and TRBJ2-5, the full variable domain reads DSGVTQTPKHLITATGQRVTLRCSPRSGDLSVYWYQQSLDQGLQFLIQYYNGEERAKGNILERFSAQQFPDLHSELNLSSLELGDSALYFCASSALPGTGDQETQYFGPGTRLLVL.

This chain uses TRBV7-2 with TRBJ2-3; D is ambiguous. The CDR3 loop spans 13 amino acids. V was pared by 4 bases and J by 3 bases, with 8 bases between. In germline, CDR1 is SGHTA, CDR2 FQGNSA. The DNA for the CDR3 is TGTGCCAGCAGCTCACTTCCAACAGATACGCAGTATTTT. It is translated as CASSSLPTDTQYF.

The genes are TRBV6-1 and TRBJ2-1; D perhaps matches TRBD1 (5 bases). V was trimmed by 3 bases and J by 3 bases, leaving 12 bases between them. The CDR3 is made up of 15 amino acids. Germline loops: CDR1 MNHNS, CDR2 SASEGT. DNA for the CDR3: TGTGCCAGCAGTGAGCAGACAGCGAACTACAATGAGCAGTTCTTC. As protein: CASSEQTANYNEQFF.

The chain carries TRBV7-2 and TRBJ1-5; D not certain. The CDR3 covers 16 residues. In germline, CDR1 is SGHTA, CDR2 FQGNSA. V was cut by 8 bases and J by 1 base, with 18 bases left in between. CDR3 nucleotide sequence: TGTGCCAGCGCTCACGGTGGCTCTCGGAGCAATCAGCCCCAGCATTTT. Protein product: CASAHGGSRSNQPQHF. Complete variable domain (other parts from reference TRBV7-2 and TRBJ1-5): GAGVSQSPSNKVTEKGKDVELRCDPISGHTALYWYRQSLGQGLEFLIYFQGNSAPDKSGLPSDRFSAERTGGSVSTLTIQRTQQEDSAVYLCASAHGGSRSNQPQHFGDGTRLSIL.

The CDR3 reads CASSLWANDQPQHF. DNA for the CDR3: TGTGCCAGCAGTTTGTGGGCGAACGATCAGCCCCAGCATTTT. The rearrangement links TRBV27 to TRBJ1-5, with D uncertain. The CDR3 loop spans 14 amino acids. The germline V and J ends were trimmed by 3 bases and 5 bases, with 11 bases remaining between them. Germline assignment: CDR1 MNHEY and CDR2 SMNVEV (reference sequence).

The rearrangement uses TRBV29-1 and TRBJ2-3, with TRBD2 matching over 7 bases. CDR1 and CDR2 (germline): SQVTM, ANQGSEA. Losses at the gene ends were 6 bases for V and 0 bases for J; bases not matched to a gene: 9. This CDR3 is 15 amino acids long. As DNA, the CDR3 is TGCAGCGTCCGTGGTGGGGGGGGTAGCACAGATACGCAGTATTTT. Translation gives CSVRGGGGSTDTQYF.